This T cell receptor beta chain was retrieved from a study of T cell responses to AZD1222 COVID-19 vaccine. Clones were read by immunoSEQ multiplex PCR, and TCRdb kept only the in-frame ones, dropping some. The sample has about 110,000 clones, roughly 88% seen once. As concerns this clone: Its antigen is as yet unknown.

Whole-study findings and limits: Baseline seropositivity occurred in only a handful of AZD1222 recipients. Donors in the cohort were predominantly white British and more often female, and clonal diversity was possibly underestimated. Regions 160-218 and 743-854 dominated among vaccine-associated CD4 TCRs spanning spike. There were repertoire samples only from the period after the peak T cell response.

Germline assignment: CDR1 GTSNPN and CDR2 SVGIG (reference sequence). V shed 7 bases and J 8 bases; nucleotides not matched to a gene: 5. This CDR3 comprises 12 residues. This specimen consisted of peripheral blood, obtained on day 0 of AZD1222 vaccination. The sequence came from an adult in good health. The chain is built from TRBV30 and TRBJ1-4; 9 bases are a match to TRBD1. CDR3 protein: CASDRGSEKLFF. In DNA form, the CDR3 reads TGTGCCTCGGACAGGGGAAGCGAAAAACTGTTTTTT.